The 2 T cell receptor beta chains below all came from one sample that was sequenced in a study of T cell clonality in common variable immunodeficiency (dated by TCRdb to the mid-2010s). The method behind the library was the immunoSEQ multiplex PCR assay. TCRdb mirrors the immuneACCESS table, restricted to in-frame sequences. Some clones are absent from its copies; in checked studies, under half trace to an unresolved V gene, and the reason for the others is unknown. The table notes around 45,000 clones here, none of them singletons. The ten most abundant clones make up 8.5% to 12% of the sample. Input material: peripheral blood mononuclear cells. Receptors originate from a person between 18 and 75 years old in good health.

This clone was seen ten or more times. Read coverage stops 3 residues before the CDR3 terminus; the germline J gene supplies the remainder. The chain couples TRBV10-3 to TRBJ1-1; a possible D gene is TRBD1 (6 bases). This CDR3 region has 15 residues. Germline V lookup: CDR1 ENHRY, CDR2 SYGVKD. V was clipped by 4 bases and J by 4 bases, with 16 bases between them. CDR3 bases read: TGTGCCATCAGTGCACCACAGGGCTCTGCCACTGAA. This gives the protein CAISAPQGSATE. The whole CDR3 protein reads CAISAPQGSATEAFF.

This clone was seen ten or more times. Other DNA sequences of this sample code for an identical CDR3. CDR3 in amino acids: CASSGRGGLGGQPQHF. The covered CDR3 bases are TGTGCCAGCAGTGGGAGGGGGGGGTTAGGGGGACAGCCC. The chain employs TRBV2 and TRBJ1-5, with a possible D match to TRBD1 (6 bases). The sequenced fragment ends 3 residues before the CDR3 boundary, so the rest is inferred from the germline J gene. V was cut by 4 bases and J by 7 bases, with 20 bases left in between. This CDR3 is built from 16 residues. The germline V gene encodes CDR1 SNHLY and CDR2 FYNNEI. The full variable domain, its missing parts supplied by reference TRBV2 and TRBJ1-5, is EPEVTQTPSHQVTQMGQEVILRCVPISNHLYFYWYRQILGQKVEFLVSFYNNEISEKSEIFDDQFSVERPDGSNFTLKIRSTKLEDSAMYFCASSGRGGLGGQPQHFGDGTRLSIL.